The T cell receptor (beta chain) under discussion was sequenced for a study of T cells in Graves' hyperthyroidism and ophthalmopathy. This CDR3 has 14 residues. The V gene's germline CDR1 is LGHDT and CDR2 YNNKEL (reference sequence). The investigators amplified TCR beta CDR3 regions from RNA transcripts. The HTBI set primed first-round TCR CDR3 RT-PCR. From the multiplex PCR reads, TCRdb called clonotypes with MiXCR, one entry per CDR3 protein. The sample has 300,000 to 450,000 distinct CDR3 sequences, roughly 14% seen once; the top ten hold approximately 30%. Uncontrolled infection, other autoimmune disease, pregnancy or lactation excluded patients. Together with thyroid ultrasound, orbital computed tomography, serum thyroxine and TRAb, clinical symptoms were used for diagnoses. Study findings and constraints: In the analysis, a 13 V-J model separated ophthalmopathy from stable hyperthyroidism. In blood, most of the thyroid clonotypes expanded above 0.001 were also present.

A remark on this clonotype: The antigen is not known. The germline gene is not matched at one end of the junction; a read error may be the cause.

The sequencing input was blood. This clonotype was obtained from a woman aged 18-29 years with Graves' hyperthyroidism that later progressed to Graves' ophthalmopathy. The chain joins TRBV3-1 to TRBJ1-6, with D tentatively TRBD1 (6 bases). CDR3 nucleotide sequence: TGTGTCAGCAGCCAATTTTATCAGGGGTCGCCCCTCCACTTT. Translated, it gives CVSSQFYQGSPLHF.